This T cell receptor (beta chain) was obtained from a study of graft-versus-host responses after intestinal transplantation. Study details: The transplants performed in recipients were multivisceral, liver-intestinal, or isolated intestinal. Tacrolimus plus steroids were given to all recipients for 2 to 4 years, preceded by anti-thymocyte globulin induction.

Study results and caveats: Circulating GvH clone levels at their peak were associated with HvG declines (early post-transplant). Recipient-marrow GvH clones were detected, some having first appeared in ileum or blood.

Trimming took 2 bases from V and 7 from J, leaving 11 bases between them. The length of the CDR3 is 13 residues. Germline lookup yields CDR1 LGHNA and CDR2 YSLEER. Here immunoSEQ multiplex PCR was the method, and the copy in TCRdb shows in-frame clones only, minus some. The sample contains 35,000 to 45,000 clones, roughly 95% of which appear only once. Remarks on this clone: Antigen: not known.

Sample: unstimulated CD8+ T cells sorted from spleen or lymph node cells, taken before transplant. This receptor was taken from a human donor who was the organ donor for an intestinal transplant. The chain employs TRBV4-3 and TRBJ1-1, with TRBD1 as a possible D gene (5 bases). The CDR3 loop is CASSQLGGGEAFF. In nucleotides, the CDR3 is TGCGCCAGCAGCCAATTGGGCGGGGGTGAAGCTTTCTTT.